This T cell receptor (beta chain) appears in the sequencing data of a study of blood T cell repertoires in COVID-19. At the level of the study: Samples came from the United States, Italy and Spain, spanning acute and convalescent COVID-19. T cells, B-cell-depleted T cells, or PBMCs provided the cDNA or gDNA that served as material.

The CDR3 is 14 amino acids. Germline lookup yields CDR1 SGHRS and CDR2 YFSETQ. V was clipped by 4 bases and J by 4 bases; unmatched bases: 4. Original analysis: By means of reference gene primer amplification, nucleated cell counts were estimated. Only in-frame clones appear in the TCRdb table, and some are missing; sequencing was by immunoSEQ multiplex PCR. The DNA gave D and trimming, while V, J and clone size come from that table. Found here are about 49,000 clones, around 90% of them singletons; the top ten hold over 10%. Sequences were obtained from peripheral blood. This TCR was sampled from a man older than 75 with acute or convalescent COVID-19. V gene TRBV5-1 combines with J gene TRBJ1-1; 10 bases align to TRBD1. The CDR3 nucleotides are TGCGCCAGCAGCCGGGACAGGGGAACCACTGAAGCTTTCTTT. This sequence encodes CASSRDRGTTEAFF. The whole variable domain, filled in from reference TRBV5-1 and TRBJ1-1, reads KAGVTQTPRYLIKTRGQQVTLSCSPISGHRSVSWYQQTPGQGLQFLFEYFSETQRNKGNFPGRFSGRQFSNSRSEMNVSTLELGDSALYLCASSRDRGTTEAFFGQGTRLTVV.